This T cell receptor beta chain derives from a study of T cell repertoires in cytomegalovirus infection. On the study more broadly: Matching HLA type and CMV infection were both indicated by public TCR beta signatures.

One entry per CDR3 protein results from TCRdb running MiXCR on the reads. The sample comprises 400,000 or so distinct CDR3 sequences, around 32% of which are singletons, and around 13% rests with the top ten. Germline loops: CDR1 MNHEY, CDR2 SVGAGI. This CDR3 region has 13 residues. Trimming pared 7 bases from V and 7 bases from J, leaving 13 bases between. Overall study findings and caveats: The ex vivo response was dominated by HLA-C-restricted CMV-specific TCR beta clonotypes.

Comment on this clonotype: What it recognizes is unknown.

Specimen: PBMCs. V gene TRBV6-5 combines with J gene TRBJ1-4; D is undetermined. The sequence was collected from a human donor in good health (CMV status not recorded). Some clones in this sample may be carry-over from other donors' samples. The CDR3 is CASTRQMGEKLFF. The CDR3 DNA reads TGTGCCAGCACTCGTCAGATGGGTGAAAAACTGTTTTTT.